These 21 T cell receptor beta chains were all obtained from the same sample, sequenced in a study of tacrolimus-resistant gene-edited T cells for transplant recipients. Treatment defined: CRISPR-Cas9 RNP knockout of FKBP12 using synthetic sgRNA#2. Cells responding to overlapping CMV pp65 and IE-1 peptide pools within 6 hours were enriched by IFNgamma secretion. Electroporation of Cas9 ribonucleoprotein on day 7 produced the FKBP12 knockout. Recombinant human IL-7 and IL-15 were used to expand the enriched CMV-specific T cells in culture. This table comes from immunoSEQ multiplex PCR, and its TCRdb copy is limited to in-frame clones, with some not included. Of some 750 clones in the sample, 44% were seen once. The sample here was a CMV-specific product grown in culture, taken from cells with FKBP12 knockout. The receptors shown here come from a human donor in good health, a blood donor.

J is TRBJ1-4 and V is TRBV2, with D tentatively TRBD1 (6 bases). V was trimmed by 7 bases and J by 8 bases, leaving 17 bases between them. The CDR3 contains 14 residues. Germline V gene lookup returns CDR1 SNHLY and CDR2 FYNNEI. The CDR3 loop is CASTPGGQWEKLFF. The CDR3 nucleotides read TGTGCCAGCACCCCCGGGGGACAATGGGAAAAACTGTTTTTT.

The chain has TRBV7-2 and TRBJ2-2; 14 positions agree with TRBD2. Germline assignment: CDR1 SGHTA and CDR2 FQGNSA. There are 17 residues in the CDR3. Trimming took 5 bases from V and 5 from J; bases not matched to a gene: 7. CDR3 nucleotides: TGTGCCAGCAGCCCTCGGACTAGCGGGAGGAGAACCGGGGAGCTGTTTTTT. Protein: CASSPRTSGRRTGELFF.

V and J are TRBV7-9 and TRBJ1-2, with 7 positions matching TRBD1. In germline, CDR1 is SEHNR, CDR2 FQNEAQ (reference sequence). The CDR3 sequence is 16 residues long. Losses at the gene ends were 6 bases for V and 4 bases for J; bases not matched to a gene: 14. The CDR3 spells CASSQPGQSKSYGYTF. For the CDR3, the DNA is TGTGCCAGCAGTCAACCGGGACAGAGCAAAAGCTATGGCTACACCTTC.

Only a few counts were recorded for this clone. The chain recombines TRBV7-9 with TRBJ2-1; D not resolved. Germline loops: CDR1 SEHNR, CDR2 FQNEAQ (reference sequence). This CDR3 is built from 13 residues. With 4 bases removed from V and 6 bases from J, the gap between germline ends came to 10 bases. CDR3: CASSSRLGNEQFF. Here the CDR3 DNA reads TGTGCCAGCAGCTCCCGGTTGGGCAATGAGCAGTTCTTC.

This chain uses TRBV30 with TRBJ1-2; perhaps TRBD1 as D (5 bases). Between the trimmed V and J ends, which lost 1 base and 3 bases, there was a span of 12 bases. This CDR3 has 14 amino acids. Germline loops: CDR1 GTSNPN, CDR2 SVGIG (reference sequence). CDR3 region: CAWSDPPGDYGYTF. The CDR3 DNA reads TGTGCCTGGAGTGACCCCCCGGGGGACTATGGCTACACCTTC.

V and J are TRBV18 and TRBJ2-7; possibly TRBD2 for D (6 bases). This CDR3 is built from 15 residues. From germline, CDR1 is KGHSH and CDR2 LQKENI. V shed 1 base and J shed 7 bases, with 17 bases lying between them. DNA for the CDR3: TGTGCCAGCTCACCACGGGAGGTCAGGGAGTCGGAGCAGTACTTC. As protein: CASSPREVRESEQYF. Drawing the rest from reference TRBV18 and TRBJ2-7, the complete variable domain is NAGVMQNPRHLVRRRGQEARLRCSPMKGHSHVYWYRQLPEEGLKFMVYLQKENIIDESGMPKERFSAEFPKEGPSILRIQQVVRGDSAAYFCASSPREVRESEQYFGPGTRLTVT.

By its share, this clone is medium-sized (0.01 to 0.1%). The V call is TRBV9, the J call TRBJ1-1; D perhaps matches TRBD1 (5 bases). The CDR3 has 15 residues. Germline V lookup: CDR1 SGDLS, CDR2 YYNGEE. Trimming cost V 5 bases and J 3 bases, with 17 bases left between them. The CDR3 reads CASRGTPSRYTEAFF. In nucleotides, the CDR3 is TGTGCCAGCAGGGGGACCCCTTCGCGGTACACTGAAGCTTTCTTT. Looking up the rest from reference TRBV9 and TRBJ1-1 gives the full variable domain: DSGVTQTPKHLITATGQRVTLRCSPRSGDLSVYWYQQSLDQGLQFLIQYYNGEERAKGNILERFSAQQFPDLHSELNLSSLELGDSALYFCASRGTPSRYTEAFFGQGTRLTVV.

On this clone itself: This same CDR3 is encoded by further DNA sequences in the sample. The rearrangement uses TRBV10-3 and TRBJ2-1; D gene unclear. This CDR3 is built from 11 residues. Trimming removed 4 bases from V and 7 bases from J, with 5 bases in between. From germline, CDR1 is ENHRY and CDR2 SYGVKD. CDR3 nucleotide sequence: TGTGCCATCAGTGCTGGGAATGAGCAGTTCTTC. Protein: CAISAGNEQFF.

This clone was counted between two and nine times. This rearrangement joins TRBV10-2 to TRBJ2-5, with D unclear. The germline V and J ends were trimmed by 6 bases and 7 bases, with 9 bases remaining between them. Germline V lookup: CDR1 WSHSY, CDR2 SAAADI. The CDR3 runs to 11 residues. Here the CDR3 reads CASSSGRTQYF. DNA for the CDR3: TGCGCCAGCAGCTCGGGTCGGACCCAGTACTTC.

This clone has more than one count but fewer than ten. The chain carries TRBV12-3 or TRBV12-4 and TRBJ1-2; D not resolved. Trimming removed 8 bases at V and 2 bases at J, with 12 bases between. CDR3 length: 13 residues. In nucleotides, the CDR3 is TGTGCCAGCGCAATACAAGAAAACTATGGCTACACCTTC. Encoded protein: CASAIQENYGYTF.

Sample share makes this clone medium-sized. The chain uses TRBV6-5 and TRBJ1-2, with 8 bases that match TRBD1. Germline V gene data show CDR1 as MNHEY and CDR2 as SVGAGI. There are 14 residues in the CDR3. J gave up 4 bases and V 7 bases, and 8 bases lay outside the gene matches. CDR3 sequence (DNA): TGTGCCAGCATCAGGGGGCGTGGGACCTATGGCTACACCTTC. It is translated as CASIRGRGTYGYTF.

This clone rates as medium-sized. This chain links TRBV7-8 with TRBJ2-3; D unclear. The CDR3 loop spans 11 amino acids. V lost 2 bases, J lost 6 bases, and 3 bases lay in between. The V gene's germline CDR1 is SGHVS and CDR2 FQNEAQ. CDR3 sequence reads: CASSLQDTQYF. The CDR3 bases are TGTGCCAGCAGCTTACAGGATACGCAGTATTTT.

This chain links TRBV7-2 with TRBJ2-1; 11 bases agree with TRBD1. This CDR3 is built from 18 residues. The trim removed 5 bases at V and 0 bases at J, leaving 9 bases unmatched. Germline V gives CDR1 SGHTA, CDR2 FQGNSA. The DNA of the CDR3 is TGTGCCAGCAGCCCCCGGACAGGGGGCGGGAGCTCCTACAATGAGCAGTTCTTC. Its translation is CASSPRTGGGSSYNEQFF. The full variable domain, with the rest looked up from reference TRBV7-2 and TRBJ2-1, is GAGVSQSPSNKVTEKGKDVELRCDPISGHTALYWYRQSLGQGLEFLIYFQGNSAPDKSGLPSDRFSAERTGGSVSTLTIQRTQQEDSAVYLCASSPRTGGGSSYNEQFFGPGTRLTVL.

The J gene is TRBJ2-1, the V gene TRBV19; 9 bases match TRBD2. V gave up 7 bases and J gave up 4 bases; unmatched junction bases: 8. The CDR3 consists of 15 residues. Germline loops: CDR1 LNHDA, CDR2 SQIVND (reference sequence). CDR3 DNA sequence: TGTGCCAGTACCGCCGGGACTAGCAGTTACAATGAGCAGTTCTTC. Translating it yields CASTAGTSSYNEQFF.

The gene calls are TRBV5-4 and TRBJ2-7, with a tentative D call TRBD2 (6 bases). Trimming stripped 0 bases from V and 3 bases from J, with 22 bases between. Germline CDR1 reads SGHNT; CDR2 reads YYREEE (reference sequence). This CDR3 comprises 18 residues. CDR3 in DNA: TGTGCCAGCAGCTTGGGGGGAGGAAGGGGAAAGAATATCTACGAGCAGTACTTC. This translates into CASSLGGGRGKNIYEQYF.

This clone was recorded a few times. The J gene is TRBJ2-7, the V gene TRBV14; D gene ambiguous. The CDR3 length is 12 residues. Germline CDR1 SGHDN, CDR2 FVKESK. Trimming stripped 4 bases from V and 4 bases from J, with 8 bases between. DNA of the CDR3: TGTGCCAGCAGCCTACTGGGGTACGAGCAGTACTTC. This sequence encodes CASSLLGYEQYF.

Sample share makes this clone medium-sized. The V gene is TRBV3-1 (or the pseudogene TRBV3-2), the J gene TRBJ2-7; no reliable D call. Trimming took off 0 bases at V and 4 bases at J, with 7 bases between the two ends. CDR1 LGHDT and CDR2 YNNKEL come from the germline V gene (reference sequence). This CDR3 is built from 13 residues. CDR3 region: CASSQDPGYEQYF. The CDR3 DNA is TGTGCCAGCAGCCAAGATCCCGGATACGAGCAGTACTTC.

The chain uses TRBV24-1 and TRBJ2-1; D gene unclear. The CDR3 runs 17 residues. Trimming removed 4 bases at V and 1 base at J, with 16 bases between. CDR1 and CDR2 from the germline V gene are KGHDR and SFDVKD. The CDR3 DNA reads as TGTGCCACCAGTGACTCCAGTGGGGTCCGGTCCTACAATGAGCAGTTCTTC. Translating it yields CATSDSSGVRSYNEQFF.

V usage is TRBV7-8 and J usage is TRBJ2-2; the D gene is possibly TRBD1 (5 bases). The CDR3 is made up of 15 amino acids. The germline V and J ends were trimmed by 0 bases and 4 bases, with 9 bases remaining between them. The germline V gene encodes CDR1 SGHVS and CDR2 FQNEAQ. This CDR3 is CASSLAGQGTGELFF. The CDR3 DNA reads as TGTGCCAGCAGCTTAGCCGGACAAGGCACCGGGGAGCTGTTTTTT. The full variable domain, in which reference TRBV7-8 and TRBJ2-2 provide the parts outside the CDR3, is GAGVSQSPRYKVAKRGQDVALRCDPISGHVSLFWYQQALGQGPEFLTYFQNEAQLDKSGLPSDRFFAERPEGSVSTLKIQRTQQEDSAVYLCASSLAGQGTGELFFGEGSRLTVL.

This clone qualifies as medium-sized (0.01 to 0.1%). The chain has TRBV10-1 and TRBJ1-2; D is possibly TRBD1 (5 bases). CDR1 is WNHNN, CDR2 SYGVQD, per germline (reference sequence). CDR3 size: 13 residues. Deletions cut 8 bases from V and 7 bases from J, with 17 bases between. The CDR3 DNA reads TGCGCCAGCTCCAGAACGGGGACTCGTGGCTACACCTTC. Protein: CASSRTGTRGYTF.

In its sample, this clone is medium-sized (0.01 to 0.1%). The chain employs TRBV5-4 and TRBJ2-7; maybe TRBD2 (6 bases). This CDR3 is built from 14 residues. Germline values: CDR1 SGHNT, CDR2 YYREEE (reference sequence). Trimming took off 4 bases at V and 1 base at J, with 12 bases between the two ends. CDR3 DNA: TGTGCCAGCAGCCTGGGAGGACGTTCCTACGAGCAGTACTTC. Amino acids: CASSLGGRSYEQYF.